The source of this TCR beta chain is a study of cytomegalovirus exposure and HLA in healthy donors. Regarding the study as a whole: There were fewer than 200 TCR beta chains listed as cytomegalovirus-associated. A later analysis, which compared TCR beta chains of equal frequency, found the HLA-associated ones more clonally expanded. A later analysis linked a missense variant in DCLRE1C to the trimming of TCR beta V and J genes.

Germline assignment: CDR1 SGHRS and CDR2 YFSETQ. V gave up 1 base and J gave up 5 bases; unmatched junction bases: 9. The CDR3 spans 17 residues. As to this clone: Its antigen is currently unknown.

The PCR ran on 60 Vbeta and 13 Jbeta primers. Authors' data handling: Unique TCR beta chains numbered roughly 84 million in a later analysis, with roughly 9.9 million shared. The method was immunoSEQ multiplex PCR; TCRdb's version includes in-frame clones alone and lacks a portion of them. That table furnishes V, J and clone size, whereas the DNA furnished D and trimming. The top ten clones hold 2.5% to 3% of a sample with 150,000 to 200,000 clones, 60% to 75% of them seen once. The origin of this receptor is a woman between 50 and 59 years old in good health and CMV-seropositive. The J gene is TRBJ2-5, the V gene TRBV5-1, with 12 bases fitting TRBD2. The specimen sequenced was PBMCs. CDR3 DNA: TGCGCCAGCAGCTTGTCCCCTAGCGGGGGGGCACGGGAGACCCAGTACTTC. Translated: CASSLSPSGGARETQYF.